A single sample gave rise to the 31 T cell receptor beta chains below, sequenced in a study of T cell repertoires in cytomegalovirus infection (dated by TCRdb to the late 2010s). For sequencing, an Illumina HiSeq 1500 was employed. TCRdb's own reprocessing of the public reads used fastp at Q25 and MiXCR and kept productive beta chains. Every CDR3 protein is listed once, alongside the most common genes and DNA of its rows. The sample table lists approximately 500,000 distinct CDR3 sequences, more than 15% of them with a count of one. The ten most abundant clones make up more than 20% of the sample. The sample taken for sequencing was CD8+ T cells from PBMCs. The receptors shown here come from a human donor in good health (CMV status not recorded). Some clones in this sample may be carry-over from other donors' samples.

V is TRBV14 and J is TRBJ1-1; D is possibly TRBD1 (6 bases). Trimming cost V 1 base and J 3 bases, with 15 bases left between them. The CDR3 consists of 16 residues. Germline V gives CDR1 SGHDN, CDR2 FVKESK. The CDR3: CASSQVFGGLDTEAFF. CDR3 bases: TGTGCCAGCAGCCAAGTTTTCGGGGGCTTGGACACTGAAGCTTTCTTT.

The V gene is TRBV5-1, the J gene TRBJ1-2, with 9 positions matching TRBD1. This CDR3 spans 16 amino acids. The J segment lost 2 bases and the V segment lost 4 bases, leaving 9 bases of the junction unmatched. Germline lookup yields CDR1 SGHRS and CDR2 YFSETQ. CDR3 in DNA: TGCGCCAGCAGCGAACGACAGGGACAGGGAAACTATGGCTACACCTTC. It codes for CASSERQGQGNYGYTF.

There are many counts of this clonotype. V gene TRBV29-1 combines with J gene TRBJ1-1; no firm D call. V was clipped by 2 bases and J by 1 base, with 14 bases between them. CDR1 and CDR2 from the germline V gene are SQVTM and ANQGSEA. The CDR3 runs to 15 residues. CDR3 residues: CSVEFSPYKNTEAFF. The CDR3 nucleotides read TGCAGCGTTGAATTTTCCCCTTACAAGAACACTGAAGCTTTCTTT.

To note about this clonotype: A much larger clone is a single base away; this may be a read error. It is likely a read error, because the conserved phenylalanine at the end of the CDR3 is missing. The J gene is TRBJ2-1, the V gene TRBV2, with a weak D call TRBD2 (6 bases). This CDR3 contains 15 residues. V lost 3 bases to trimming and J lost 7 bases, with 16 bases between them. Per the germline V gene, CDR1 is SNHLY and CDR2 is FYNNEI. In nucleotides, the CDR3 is TGTGCCAGCAGTGAGGGGAGCGGGCTGCGGAATGAGCAGTTCTTA. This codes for CASSEGSGLRNEQFL.

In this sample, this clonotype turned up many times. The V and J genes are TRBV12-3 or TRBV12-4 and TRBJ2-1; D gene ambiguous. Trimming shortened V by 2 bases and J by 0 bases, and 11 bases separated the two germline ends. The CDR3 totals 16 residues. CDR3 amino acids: CASSLRIARSYNEQFF. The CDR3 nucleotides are TGTGCCAGCAGTTTACGGATAGCTCGCTCCTACAATGAGCAGTTCTTC.

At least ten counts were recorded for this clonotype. The DNA of the CDR3 is TGTGCCAGCAGGCCCACGGGTGCTGACACTGAAGCTTTCTTT. The encoded protein is CASRPTGADTEAFF. The V and J genes are TRBV7-9 and TRBJ1-1; D not certain. The CDR3 spans 14 residues. The germline V gene encodes CDR1 SEHNR and CDR2 FQNEAQ (reference sequence). Trimming stripped 6 bases from V and 3 bases from J, with 14 bases between.

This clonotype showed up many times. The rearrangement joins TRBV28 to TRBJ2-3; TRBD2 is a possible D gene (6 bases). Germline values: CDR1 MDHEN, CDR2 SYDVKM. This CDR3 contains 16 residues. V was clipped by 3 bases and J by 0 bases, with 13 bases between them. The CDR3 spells CASSLAWGGSTDTQYF. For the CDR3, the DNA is TGTGCCAGCAGTTTGGCTTGGGGAGGTAGCACAGATACGCAGTATTTT.

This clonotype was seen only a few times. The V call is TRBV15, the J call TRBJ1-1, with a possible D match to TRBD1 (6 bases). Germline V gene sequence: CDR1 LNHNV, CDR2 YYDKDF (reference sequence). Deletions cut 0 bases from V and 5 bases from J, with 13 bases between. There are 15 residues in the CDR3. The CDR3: CATSRDVGQRTEAFF. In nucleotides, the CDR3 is TGTGCCACCAGCAGAGATGTAGGACAGAGAACTGAAGCTTTCTTT.

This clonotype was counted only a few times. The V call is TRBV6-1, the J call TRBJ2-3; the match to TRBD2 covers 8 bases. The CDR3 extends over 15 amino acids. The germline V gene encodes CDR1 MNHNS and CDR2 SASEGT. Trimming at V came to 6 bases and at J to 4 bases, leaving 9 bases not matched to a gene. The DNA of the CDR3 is TGTGCCAGCAGGCCCGAGCGGGGGATCGCAGATACGCAGTATTTT. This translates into CASRPERGIADTQYF.

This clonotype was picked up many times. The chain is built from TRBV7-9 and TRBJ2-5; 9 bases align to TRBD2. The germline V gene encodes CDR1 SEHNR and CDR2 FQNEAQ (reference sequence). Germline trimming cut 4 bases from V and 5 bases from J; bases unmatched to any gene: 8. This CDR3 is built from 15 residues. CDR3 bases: TGTGCCAGCAGCTCGACAGCGGGGGGACAGGAGACCCAGTACTTC. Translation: CASSSTAGGQETQYF.

This chain's CDR3 is CASGLVPNEQFF. The CDR3, as DNA: TGTGCTAGTGGTTTGGTGCCCAATGAGCAGTTCTTC. The chain recombines TRBV12-5 with TRBJ2-1, with D hard to call. This CDR3 has 12 amino acids. The germline V gene has CDR1 LGHNT and CDR2 FRNRAP. Trimming removed 0 bases at V and 6 bases at J, with 3 bases between. Combining the CDR3 with reference TRBV12-5 and TRBJ2-1 gives the whole variable domain DARVTQTPRHKVTEMGQEVTMRCQPILGHNTVFWYRQTMMQGLELLAYFRNRAPLDDSGMPKDRFSAEMPDATLATLKIQPSEPRDSAVYFCASGLVPNEQFFGPGTRLTVL.

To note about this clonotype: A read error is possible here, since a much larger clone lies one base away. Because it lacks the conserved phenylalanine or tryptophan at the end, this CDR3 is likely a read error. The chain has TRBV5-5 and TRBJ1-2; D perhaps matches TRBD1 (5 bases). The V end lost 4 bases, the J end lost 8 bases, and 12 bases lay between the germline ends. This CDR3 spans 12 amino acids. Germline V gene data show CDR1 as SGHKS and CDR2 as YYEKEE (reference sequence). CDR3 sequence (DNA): TGTGCCAGCAGCCCCGGGACGATGGGCTACACCTTA. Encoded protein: CASSPGTMGYTL.

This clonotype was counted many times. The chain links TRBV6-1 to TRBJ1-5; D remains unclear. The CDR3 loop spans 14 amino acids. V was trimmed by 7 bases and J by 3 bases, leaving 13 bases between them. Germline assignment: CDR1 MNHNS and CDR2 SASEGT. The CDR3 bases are TGTGCCAGCACAAACAGCCTGTCCAATCAGCCCCAGCATTTT. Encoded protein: CASTNSLSNQPQHF.

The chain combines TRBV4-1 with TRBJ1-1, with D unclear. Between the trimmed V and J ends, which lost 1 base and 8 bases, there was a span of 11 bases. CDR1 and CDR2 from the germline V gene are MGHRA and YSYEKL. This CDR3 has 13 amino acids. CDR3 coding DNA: TGCGCCAGCAGCCAAGTCTTCCTAACCGAAGCTTTCTTT. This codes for CASSQVFLTEAFF.

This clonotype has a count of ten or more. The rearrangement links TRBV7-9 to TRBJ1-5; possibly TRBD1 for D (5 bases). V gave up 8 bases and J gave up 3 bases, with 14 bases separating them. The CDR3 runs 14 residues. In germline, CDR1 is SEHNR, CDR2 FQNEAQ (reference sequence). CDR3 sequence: CASSRPGDNQPQHF. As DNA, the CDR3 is TGTGCCAGCTCTCGCCCGGGGGACAATCAGCCCCAGCATTTT.

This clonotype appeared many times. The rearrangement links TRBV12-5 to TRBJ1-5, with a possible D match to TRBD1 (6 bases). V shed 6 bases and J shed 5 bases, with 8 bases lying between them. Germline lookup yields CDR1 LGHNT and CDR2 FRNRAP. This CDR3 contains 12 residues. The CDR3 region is CASGPGDQPQHF. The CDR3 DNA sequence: TGTGCTAGTGGGCCAGGGGATCAGCCCCAGCATTTT.

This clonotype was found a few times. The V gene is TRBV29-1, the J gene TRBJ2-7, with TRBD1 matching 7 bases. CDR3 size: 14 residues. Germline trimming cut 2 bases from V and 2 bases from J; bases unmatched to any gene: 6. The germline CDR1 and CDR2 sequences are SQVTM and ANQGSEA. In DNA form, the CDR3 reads TGCAGCGTTGAAATGACAGGGACCACCTACGAGCAGTACTTC. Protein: CSVEMTGTTYEQYF.

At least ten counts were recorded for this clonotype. Here the CDR3 DNA reads TGCGCCAGCAGCCACCCGGGACTAGCGGCCCGTCTCAATGAGCAGTTCTTC. It codes for CASSHPGLAARLNEQFF. The chain has TRBV4-1 and TRBJ2-1, with 11 bases that match TRBD2. J was trimmed by 6 bases and V by 3 bases; bases with no gene match: 10. The CDR3 has 17 residues. The germline CDR1 and CDR2 sequences are MGHRA and YSYEKL.

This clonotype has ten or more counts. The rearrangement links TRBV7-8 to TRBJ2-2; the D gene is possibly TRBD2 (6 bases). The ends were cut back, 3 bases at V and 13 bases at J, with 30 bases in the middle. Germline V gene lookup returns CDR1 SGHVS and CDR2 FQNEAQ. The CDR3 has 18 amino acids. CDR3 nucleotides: TGTGCCAGCAGCTTGGGTGGGGGACCAGGGACTCCTCGCCACATGCTGTTTTTT. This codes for CASSLGGGPGTPRHMLFF.

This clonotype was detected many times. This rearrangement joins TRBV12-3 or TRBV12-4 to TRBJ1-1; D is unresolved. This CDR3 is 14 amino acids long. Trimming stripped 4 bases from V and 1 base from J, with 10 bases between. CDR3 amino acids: CASSSPSGNTEAFF. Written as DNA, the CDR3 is TGTGCCAGCAGTTCCCCGTCAGGGAACACTGAAGCTTTCTTT.

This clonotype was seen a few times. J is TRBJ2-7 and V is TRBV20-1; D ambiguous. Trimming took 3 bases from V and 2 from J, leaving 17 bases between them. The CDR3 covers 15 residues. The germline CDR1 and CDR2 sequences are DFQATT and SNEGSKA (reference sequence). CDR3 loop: CSASLSWTAAYEQYF. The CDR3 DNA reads TGCAGTGCTAGCCTTAGTTGGACGGCGGCCTACGAGCAGTACTTC.

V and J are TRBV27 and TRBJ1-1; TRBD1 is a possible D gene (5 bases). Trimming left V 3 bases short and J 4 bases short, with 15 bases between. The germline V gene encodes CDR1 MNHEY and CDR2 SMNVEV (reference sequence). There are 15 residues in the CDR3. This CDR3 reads CASSFLTDGVTEAFF. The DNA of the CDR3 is TGTGCCAGCAGTTTTCTGACAGACGGAGTCACTGAAGCTTTCTTT.

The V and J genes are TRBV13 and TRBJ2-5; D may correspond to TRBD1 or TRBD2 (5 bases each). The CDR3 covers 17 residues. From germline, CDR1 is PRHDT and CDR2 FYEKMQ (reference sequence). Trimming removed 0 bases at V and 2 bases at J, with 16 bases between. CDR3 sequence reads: CASSLGLRKRGQETQYF. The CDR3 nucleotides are TGTGCCAGCAGCTTAGGCCTCCGGAAGAGGGGACAAGAGACCCAGTACTTC.

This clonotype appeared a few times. CDR3 residues: CSARAVSSNYEQYF. The CDR3 nucleotides are TGCAGTGCTAGAGCCGTTTCCTCCAACTACGAGCAGTACTTC. J is TRBJ2-7 and V is TRBV20-1; D remains unclear. This CDR3 comprises 14 residues. The V end was cut by 1 base, the J end by 3 bases, with 13 bases between. Germline CDR1 DFQATT, CDR2 SNEGSKA (reference sequence).

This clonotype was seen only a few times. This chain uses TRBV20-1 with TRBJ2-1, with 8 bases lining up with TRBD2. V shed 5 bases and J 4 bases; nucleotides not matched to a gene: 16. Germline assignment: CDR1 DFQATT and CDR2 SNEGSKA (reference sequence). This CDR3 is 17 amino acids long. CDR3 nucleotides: TGCAGTGCTCCCTCCGCTAGGGGAGCGGGAGATTACAATGAGCAGTTCTTC. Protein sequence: CSAPSARGAGDYNEQFF.

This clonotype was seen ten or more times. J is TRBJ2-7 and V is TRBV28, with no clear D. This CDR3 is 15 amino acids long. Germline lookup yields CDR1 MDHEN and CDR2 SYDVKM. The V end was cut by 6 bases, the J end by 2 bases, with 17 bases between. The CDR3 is CASRTHTWGTYEQYF. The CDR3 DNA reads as TGTGCCAGCAGAACCCATACCTGGGGTACCTACGAGCAGTACTTC.

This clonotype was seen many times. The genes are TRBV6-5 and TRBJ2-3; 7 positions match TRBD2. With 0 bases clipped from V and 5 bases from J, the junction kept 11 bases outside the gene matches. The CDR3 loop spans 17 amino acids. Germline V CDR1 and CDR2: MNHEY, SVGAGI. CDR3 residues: CASSYSEVGGPKDTQYF. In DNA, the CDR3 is TGTGCCAGCAGTTACTCTGAGGTGGGAGGGCCTAAAGATACGCAGTATTTT.

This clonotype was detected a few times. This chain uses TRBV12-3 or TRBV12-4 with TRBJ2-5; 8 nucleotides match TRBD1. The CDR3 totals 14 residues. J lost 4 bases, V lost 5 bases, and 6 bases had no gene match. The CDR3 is CASSRDRGRETQYF. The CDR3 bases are TGTGCCAGCAGTCGAGACAGGGGACGAGAGACCCAGTACTTC.

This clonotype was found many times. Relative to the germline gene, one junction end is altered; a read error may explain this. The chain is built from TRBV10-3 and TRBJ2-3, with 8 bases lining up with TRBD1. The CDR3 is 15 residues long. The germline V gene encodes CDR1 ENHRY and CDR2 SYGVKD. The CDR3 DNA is TGTGCCATCGGTGATGGACAGGGAAGCACAGATACGCAGTATTTT. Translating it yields CAIGDGQGSTDTQYF.

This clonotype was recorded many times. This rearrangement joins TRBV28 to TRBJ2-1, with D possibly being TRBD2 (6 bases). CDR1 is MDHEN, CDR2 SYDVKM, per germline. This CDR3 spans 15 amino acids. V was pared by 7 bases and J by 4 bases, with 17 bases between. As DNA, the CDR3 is TGTGCCAGCAACGGTATGGAGGGGTCGTACAATGAGCAGTTCTTC. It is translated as CASNGMEGSYNEQFF.

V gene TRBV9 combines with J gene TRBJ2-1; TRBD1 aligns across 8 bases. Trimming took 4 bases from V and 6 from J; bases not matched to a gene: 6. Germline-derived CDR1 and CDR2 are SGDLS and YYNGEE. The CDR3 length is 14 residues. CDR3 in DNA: TGTGCCAGCAGCCCAGGGACAGGTCCCAATGAGCAGTTCTTC. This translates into CASSPGTGPNEQFF.